This T cell receptor beta chain is from a study of shared clonotypes between healthy human individuals. The repertoire was sequenced with immunoSEQ multiplex PCR; TCRdb's copy has only in-frame clones and lacks some. Here the sample spans 2 million to 2.5 million clones, approximately 93% being singletons. CDR3 length equals 12 residues. Trimming stripped 7 bases from V and 0 bases from J, with 7 bases between. Germline lookup yields CDR1 SQVTM and CDR2 ANQGSEA. The receptor comes from a man younger than 35 in good health. Some clones in this sample may be carry-over from other donors' samples. The chain has TRBV29-1 and TRBJ1-3, with unresolved D. Sequenced: naive CD4+ T cells from PBMCs. Subset defined: CD45RA+ positively selected. The CDR3 loop reads CSGVSSGNTIYF. DNA for the CDR3: TGCAGCGGAGTGAGCTCTGGAAACACCATATATTTT.